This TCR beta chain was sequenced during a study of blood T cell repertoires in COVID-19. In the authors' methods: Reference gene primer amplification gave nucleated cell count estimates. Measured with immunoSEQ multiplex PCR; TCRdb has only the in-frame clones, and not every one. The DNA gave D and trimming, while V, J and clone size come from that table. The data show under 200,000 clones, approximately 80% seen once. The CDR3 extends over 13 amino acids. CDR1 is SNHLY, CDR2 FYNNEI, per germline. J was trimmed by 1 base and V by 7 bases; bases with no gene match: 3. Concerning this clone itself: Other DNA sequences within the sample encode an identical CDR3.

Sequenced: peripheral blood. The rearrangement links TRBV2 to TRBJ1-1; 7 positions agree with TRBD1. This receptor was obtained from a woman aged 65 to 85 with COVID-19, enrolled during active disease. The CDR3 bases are TGTGCCAGCAATCGACAGGGGAACACTGAAGCTTTCTTT. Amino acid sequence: CASNRQGNTEAFF.